These 20 T cell receptor beta chains came from one sample sequenced in a study of blood T cell repertoires in COVID-19. Assay: immunoSEQ multiplex PCR; the TCRdb copy retains only in-frame clones and omits some. The table includes about 250,000 clones, around 85% detected once. Input material: peripheral blood. These receptors all stem from a woman of 80 years or more with acute or convalescent COVID-19.

The chain joins TRBV7-2 to TRBJ2-5; 9 bases agree with TRBD1. This CDR3 is 17 amino acids long. Germline V gene data show CDR1 as SGHTA and CDR2 as FQGNSA. Trimming at V came to 0 bases and at J to 4 bases, leaving 9 bases not matched to a gene. The CDR3 bases are TGTGCCAGCAGCTTAGCGCAAGGACAGGGGCTCCGAGAGACCCAGTACTTC. Protein product: CASSLAQGQGLRETQYF.

The genes are TRBV6-6 and TRBJ2-2; 11 bases are shared with TRBD1. Germline V gene sequence: CDR1 MNHNY, CDR2 SVGAGI (reference sequence). V trimming: 6 bases; J trimming: 7 bases; junction bases outside the gene matches: 10. The CDR3 runs 16 residues. CDR3: CASRPGTGGRSGELFF. CDR3 bases: TGTGCCAGCAGACCCGGGACAGGGGGAAGAAGCGGGGAGCTGTTTTTT.

The V call is TRBV9, the J call TRBJ2-7; maybe TRBD1 (6 bases). V was shortened by 0 bases and J by 5 bases, with 12 bases between the two germline ends. Germline V gene lookup returns CDR1 SGDLS and CDR2 YYNGEE. The CDR3 contains 14 residues. The CDR3 region is CASSVARWTDEQYF. DNA of the CDR3: TGTGCCAGCAGCGTAGCTCGATGGACAGACGAGCAGTACTTC.

This sequence joins TRBV7-8 and TRBJ2-7, with 11 bases lining up with TRBD2. The ends lost 0 bases at V and 3 bases at J; junction bases unmatched: 13. CDR1 and CDR2 (germline): SGHVS, FQNEAQ. This CDR3 is 19 amino acids long. DNA of the CDR3: TGTGCCAGCAGCTTAGCCAGTAGTGGGACTAGCGGATGGGACTACGAGCAGTACTTC. Translating it yields CASSLASSGTSGWDYEQYF.

As for this clone: Compared with germline, one end of the junction differs, possibly owing to a read error. The rearrangement uses TRBV10-3 and TRBJ2-2; 8 bases align to TRBD1. The CDR3 is made up of 13 amino acids. Germline V gene sequence: CDR1 ENHRY, CDR2 SYGVKD. As DNA, the CDR3 is TGTGCCCTCAGGACAGGGCCCCCCGGGGAGCTGTTTTTT. It translates to CALRTGPPGELFF.

The chain joins TRBV5-1 to TRBJ1-1, with D perhaps matching TRBD1 (5 bases). Trimming took off 0 bases at V and 1 base at J, with 7 bases between the two ends. CDR1 and CDR2 (germline): SGHRS, YFSETQ. The CDR3 length is 14 residues. CDR3: CASSLGGQNTEAFF. The DNA for the CDR3 is TGCGCCAGCAGCTTGGGGGGCCAGAACACTGAAGCTTTCTTT.

This sequence joins TRBV10-3 and TRBJ1-1; 8 bases are shared with TRBD1. CDR3 length equals 17 residues. CDR1 and CDR2 from the germline V gene are ENHRY and SYGVKD. With 2 bases clipped from V and 6 bases from J, the junction kept 14 bases outside the gene matches. The DNA of the CDR3 is TGTGCCATCAGTGAGGGGATAGGACAGGGAAATTCGGCTGAAGCTTTCTTT. Its protein product is CAISEGIGQGNSAEAFF.

Regarding this clone: This sample also contains other DNA sequences that code for the same CDR3. The chain couples TRBV9 to TRBJ2-3; 9 bases match TRBD2. The CDR3 sequence is 16 residues long. Germline CDR1 SGDLS, CDR2 YYNGEE. Unmatched junction bases numbered 8, after V lost 0 bases and J lost 6 bases. This CDR3 is CASSVVPSGVGDTQYF. CDR3 sequence (DNA): TGTGCCAGCAGCGTAGTTCCTAGCGGGGTTGGGGATACGCAGTATTTT.

The CDR3 here is CASSALRIFGETQYF. CDR3 bases: TGTGCCAGCAGCGCGCTTCGAATTTTCGGGGAGACCCAGTACTTC. J is TRBJ2-5 and V is TRBV5-8, with D unresolved. V was shortened by 4 bases and J by 5 bases, with 18 bases between the two germline ends. Germline CDR1 and CDR2: SGHTS and YDEGEE. The length of the CDR3 is 15 residues.

This chain connects TRBV28 to TRBJ1-1, with D tentatively TRBD1 (5 bases). This CDR3 has 14 residues. CDR1 is MDHEN, CDR2 SYDVKM, per germline. The V end was cut by 7 bases, the J end by 6 bases, with 18 bases between. The CDR3 DNA reads TGTGCCAGCACAAGTGACAGTCTAATCGCTGAAGCTTTCTTT. Protein sequence: CASTSDSLIAEAFF.

The chain employs TRBV4-1 and TRBJ2-2; D perhaps matches TRBD1 (7 bases). Trimming stripped 0 bases from V and 3 bases from J, with 17 bases between. Germline CDR1 MGHRA, CDR2 YSYEKL. This CDR3 has 18 residues. The CDR3, as DNA: TGCGCCAGCAGCCAAGATAGGTCCAGGGGGGAGGACACCGGGGAGCTGTTTTTT. Amino acids: CASSQDRSRGEDTGELFF.

The rearrangement joins TRBV25-1 to TRBJ1-5; a weak D match, TRBD1 (6 bases). Germline values: CDR1 MGHDK, CDR2 SYGVNS. The CDR3 extends over 15 amino acids. Trimming left V 5 bases short and J 7 bases short, with 18 bases between. CDR3 nucleotide sequence: TGTGCCAGCAGTAACGAGGGGGATAGAGGGCAGCCCCAGCATTTT. As protein: CASSNEGDRGQPQHF.

The chain couples TRBV7-2 to TRBJ2-1; maybe TRBD2 (6 bases). CDR3 size: 15 residues. Germline lookup yields CDR1 SGHTA and CDR2 FQGNSA. Trimming took off 1 base at V and 10 bases at J, with 17 bases between the two ends. CDR3 protein: CASSLGAGNLWEQFF. Here the CDR3 DNA reads TGTGCCAGCAGCTTAGGTGCGGGAAACCTATGGGAGCAGTTCTTC. Looking up the rest from reference TRBV7-2 and TRBJ2-1 gives the full variable domain: GAGVSQSPSNKVTEKGKDVELRCDPISGHTALYWYRQSLGQGLEFLIYFQGNSAPDKSGLPSDRFSAERTGGSVSTLTIQRTQQEDSAVYLCASSLGAGNLWEQFFGPGTRLTVL.

The rearrangement links TRBV6-2 or TRBV6-3 to TRBJ2-1, with 10 nucleotides matching TRBD2. Looked up from germline, CDR1 is MNHEY and CDR2 is SVGEGT. The CDR3 extends over 18 amino acids. Trimming cost V 5 bases and J 5 bases; bases outside gene matches: 15. In DNA form, the CDR3 reads TGTGCCAGCAGTCCACCCCCACTACTAGCGGGGATAGACAATGAGCAGTTCTTC. Protein: CASSPPPLLAGIDNEQFF.

This clone was recorded once. This rearrangement joins TRBV4-2 to TRBJ1-2; D call uncertain. The ends were cut back, 5 bases at V and 5 bases at J, with 15 bases in the middle. The CDR3 is 14 amino acids. CDR1 and CDR2 from the germline V gene are LGHNA and YNFKEQ. CDR3 residues: CASSNSLGGYGYTF. The CDR3 region has the DNA TGTGCCAGCAGCAATTCTCTCGGAGGGTATGGCTACACCTTC.

The chain joins TRBV7-2 to TRBJ1-5; possibly TRBD1 for D (6 bases). There are 15 residues in the CDR3. V was clipped by 2 bases and J by 4 bases, with 12 bases between them. Germline loops: CDR1 SGHTA, CDR2 FQGNSA. The CDR3 nucleotides are TGTGCCAGCAGCTTATCAGGGGCGAGAAATCAGCCCCAGCATTTT. Its translation is CASSLSGARNQPQHF.

In this sample, this clone turned up a few times. This chain's CDR3 is CASSIAWTGANEKLFF. In DNA form, the CDR3 reads TGTGCCAGTAGTATAGCATGGACAGGGGCTAATGAAAAACTGTTTTTT. V gene TRBV19 combines with J gene TRBJ1-4, with 9 bases matching TRBD1. The CDR3 is made up of 16 amino acids. The germline V gene encodes CDR1 LNHDA and CDR2 SQIVND (reference sequence). V lost 1 base and J lost 3; bases outside the gene matches: 3.

This clone was counted a few times. The chain employs TRBV19 and TRBJ2-7; D remains unclear. Germline values: CDR1 LNHDA, CDR2 SQIVND (reference sequence). This CDR3 has 13 amino acids. The V gene lost 3 bases and the J gene lost 0 bases, with 6 bases spanning the gap. CDR3 region: CASSMLSSYEQYF. In nucleotides, the CDR3 is TGTGCCAGTAGTATGCTTAGCTCCTACGAGCAGTACTTC. The whole variable domain, filled in from reference TRBV19 and TRBJ2-7, reads DGGITQSPKYLFRKEGQNVTLSCEQNLNHDAMYWYRQDPGQGLRLIYYSQIVNDFQKGDIAEGYSVSREKKESFPLTVTSAQKNPTAFYLCASSMLSSYEQYFGPGTRLTVT.

The genes are TRBV12-3 or TRBV12-4 and TRBJ2-7, with 7 bases that match TRBD2. V dropped 9 bases and J dropped 2; count of bases not matched to a gene: 7. This CDR3 has 13 residues. CDR3 in DNA: TGTGCCAGTACCGCGACTAGCACCTACGAGCAGTACTTC. It is translated as CASTATSTYEQYF.

The genes are TRBV7-9 and TRBJ2-1; D perhaps matches TRBD2 (6 bases). The ends were cut back, 5 bases at V and 9 bases at J, with 23 bases in the middle. Germline loops: CDR1 SEHNR, CDR2 FQNEAQ (reference sequence). This CDR3 has 16 residues. This chain's CDR3 is CASSVGPGLGAGEQFF. Written as DNA, the CDR3 is TGTGCCAGCAGCGTTGGTCCGGGACTGGGTGCGGGTGAGCAGTTCTTC.